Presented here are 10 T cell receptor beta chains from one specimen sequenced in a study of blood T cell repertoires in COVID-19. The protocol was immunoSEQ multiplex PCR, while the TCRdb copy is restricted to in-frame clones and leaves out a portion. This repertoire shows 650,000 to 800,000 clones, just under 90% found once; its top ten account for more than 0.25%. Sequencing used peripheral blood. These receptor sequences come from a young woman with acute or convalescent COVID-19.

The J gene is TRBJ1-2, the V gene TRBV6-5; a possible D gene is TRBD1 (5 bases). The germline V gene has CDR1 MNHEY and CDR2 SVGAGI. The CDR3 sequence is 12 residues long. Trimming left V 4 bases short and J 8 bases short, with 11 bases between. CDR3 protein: CASSLGGGGYTF. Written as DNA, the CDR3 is TGTGCCAGCAGTTTGGGGGGAGGGGGCTACACCTTC.

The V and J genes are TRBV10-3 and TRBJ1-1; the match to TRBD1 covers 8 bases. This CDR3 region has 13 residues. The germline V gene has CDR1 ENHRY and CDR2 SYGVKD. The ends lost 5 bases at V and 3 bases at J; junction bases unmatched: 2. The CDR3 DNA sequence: TGTGCCATCAGTCTGGGACAGGACACTGAAGCTTTCTTT. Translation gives CAISLGQDTEAFF.

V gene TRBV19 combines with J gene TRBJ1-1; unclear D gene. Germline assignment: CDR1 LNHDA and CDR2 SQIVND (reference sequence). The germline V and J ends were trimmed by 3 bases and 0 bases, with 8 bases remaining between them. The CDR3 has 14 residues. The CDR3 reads CASSIQQMNTEAFF. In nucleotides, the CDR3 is TGTGCCAGTAGTATTCAACAGATGAACACTGAAGCTTTCTTT.

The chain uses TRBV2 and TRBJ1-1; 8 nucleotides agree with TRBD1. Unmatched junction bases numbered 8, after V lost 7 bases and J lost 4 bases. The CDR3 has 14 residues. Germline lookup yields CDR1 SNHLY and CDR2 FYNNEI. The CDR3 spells CASNADRDPTEAFF. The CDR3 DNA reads TGTGCCAGCAATGCGGACAGGGACCCCACTGAAGCTTTCTTT. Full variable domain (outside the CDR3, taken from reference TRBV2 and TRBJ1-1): EPEVTQTPSHQVTQMGQEVILRCVPISNHLYFYWYRQILGQKVEFLVSFYNNEISEKSEIFDDQFSVERPDGSNFTLKIRSTKLEDSAMYFCASNADRDPTEAFFGQGTRLTVV.

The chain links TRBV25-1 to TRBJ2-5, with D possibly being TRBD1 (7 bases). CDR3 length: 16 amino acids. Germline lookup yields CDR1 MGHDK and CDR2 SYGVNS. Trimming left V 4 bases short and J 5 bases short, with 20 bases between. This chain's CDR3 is CASSVDRVIGGETQYF. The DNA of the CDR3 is TGTGCCAGCAGTGTTGACAGGGTGATTGGGGGGGAGACCCAGTACTTC.

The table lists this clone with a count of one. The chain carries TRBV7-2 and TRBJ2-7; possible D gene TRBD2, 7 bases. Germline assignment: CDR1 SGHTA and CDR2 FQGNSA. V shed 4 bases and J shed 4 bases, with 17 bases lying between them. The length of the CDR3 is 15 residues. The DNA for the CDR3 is TGTGCCAGCAGCTGGAATGGGGGGGCCACATACGAGCAGTACTTC. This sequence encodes CASSWNGGATYEQYF.

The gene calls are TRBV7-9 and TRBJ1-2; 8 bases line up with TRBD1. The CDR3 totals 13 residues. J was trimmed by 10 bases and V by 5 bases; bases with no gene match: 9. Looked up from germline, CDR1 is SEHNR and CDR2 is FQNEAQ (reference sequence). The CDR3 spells CASSPRTGHLYTF. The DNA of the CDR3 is TGTGCCAGCAGCCCACGGACAGGGCATCTCTACACCTTC.

The CDR3 loop is CASSQDWGGRTEAFF. The CDR3 DNA sequence: TGTGCCAGCAGCCAAGATTGGGGGGGGAGGACTGAAGCTTTCTTT. This chain joins TRBV3-1 (or the pseudogene TRBV3-2) and TRBJ1-1, with D possibly TRBD1 on 5 matching bases. CDR3 length: 15 residues. The germline V gene has CDR1 LGHDT and CDR2 YNNKEL (reference sequence). Trimming cost V 0 bases and J 5 bases, with 13 bases left between them.

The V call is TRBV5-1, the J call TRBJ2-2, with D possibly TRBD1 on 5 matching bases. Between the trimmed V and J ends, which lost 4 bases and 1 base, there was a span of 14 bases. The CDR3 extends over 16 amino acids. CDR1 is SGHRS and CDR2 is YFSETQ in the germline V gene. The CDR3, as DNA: TGCGCCAGCAGCGGGGCAGGGCCAGGGAACACCGGGGAGCTGTTTTTT. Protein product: CASSGAGPGNTGELFF.

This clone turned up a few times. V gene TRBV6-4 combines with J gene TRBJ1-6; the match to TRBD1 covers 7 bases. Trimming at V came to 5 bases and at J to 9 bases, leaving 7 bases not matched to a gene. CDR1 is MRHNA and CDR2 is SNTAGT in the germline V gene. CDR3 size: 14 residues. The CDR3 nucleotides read TGTGCCAGCAGTAAAGACAGGGATGGTTCACCCCTCCACTTT. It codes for CASSKDRDGSPLHF.